The clone carrying this T cell receptor (beta chain) came up many times. Molecular barcoded adaptors covering alpha/delta and beta/gamma chains were used on roughly 400 ng RNA. One entry per CDR3 protein results from TCRdb running MiXCR on the reads. The sample has 75,000 to 95,000 distinct CDR3 sequences; 12% are singletons. The CDR3 length is 12 residues. Germline CDR1 is SGHRS and CDR2 is YFSETQ. The V gene lost 0 bases and the J gene lost 4 bases, with 4 bases spanning the gap. The data derive from a study of read filtering for tumor transcriptome and immune sequencing. The sequencing input was a population of CD138-negative cells sorted from bone marrow. The rearrangement joins TRBV5-1 to TRBJ1-2; D unresolved. This TCR was recovered from a donor over 35 with multiple myeloma. CDR3 loop: CASSLGGYGYTF. In DNA form, the CDR3 reads TGCGCCAGCAGCTTGGGCGGCTATGGCTACACCTTC.